One sample yielded the 32 T cell receptor beta chains listed below, sequenced in a study of blood T cell repertoires in COVID-19. Repertoires were generated with immunoSEQ multiplex PCR, while TCRdb's copy carries only in-frame clones and drops some. Of approximately 260,000 clones in the sample, approximately 84% are singletons; the top ten hold roughly 3.2%. Sequences were obtained from PBMCs or T cells enriched from blood (not recorded which). The source of these receptors is a man aged 45-60 years who had recovered from COVID-19.

J is TRBJ2-7 and V is TRBV19; weak D call: TRBD2 (5 bases). The CDR3 is 14 amino acids. The germline V gene has CDR1 LNHDA and CDR2 SQIVND (reference sequence). Trimming shortened V by 4 bases and J by 0 bases, and 10 bases separated the two germline ends. CDR3 in DNA: TGTGCCAGTAGTACATCTAGCTCCTCCTACGAGCAGTACTTC. Translating gives CASSTSSSSYEQYF.

This clone was seen more than once but under ten times. The rearrangement joins TRBV7-8 to TRBJ2-7; weak D call: TRBD2 (6 bases). The CDR3 is made up of 14 amino acids. CDR1 and CDR2 (germline): SGHVS, FQNEAQ. V dropped 5 bases and J dropped 2 bases, with 13 bases sitting between them. CDR3 sequence reads: CASSPRVAAYEQYF. CDR3 in DNA: TGTGCCAGCAGCCCGCGCGTAGCGGCCTACGAGCAGTACTTC. Drawing the rest from reference TRBV7-8 and TRBJ2-7, the complete variable domain is GAGVSQSPRYKVAKRGQDVALRCDPISGHVSLFWYQQALGQGPEFLTYFQNEAQLDKSGLPSDRFFAERPEGSVSTLKIQRTQQEDSAVYLCASSPRVAAYEQYFGPGTRLTVT.

The table lists this clone with many counts. This chain links TRBV4-2 with TRBJ2-1, with D hard to call. Per germline, CDR1 LGHNA and CDR2 YNFKEQ. The V end lost 0 bases, the J end lost 1 base, and 7 bases lay between the germline ends. The CDR3 runs to 15 residues. The CDR3 loop is CASSQEWASYNEQFF. The CDR3 coding sequence is TGTGCCAGCAGCCAAGAGTGGGCGTCCTACAATGAGCAGTTCTTC.

This clone was detected only once. The V call is TRBV20-1, the J call TRBJ2-7, with 10 bases matching TRBD2. With 3 bases clipped from V and 3 bases from J, the junction kept 8 bases outside the gene matches. The germline V gene has CDR1 DFQATT and CDR2 SNEGSKA (reference sequence). The CDR3 sequence is 15 residues long. CDR3 amino acids: CSASPGTSVLYEQYF. As DNA, the CDR3 is TGCAGTGCTAGTCCGGGGACTAGCGTCCTCTACGAGCAGTACTTC.

The chain combines TRBV5-1 with TRBJ2-1; D remains unclear. The germline gives CDR1 SGHRS, CDR2 YFSETQ. The CDR3 is 14 residues long. V was cut by 0 bases and J by 3 bases, with 7 bases left in between. The CDR3 is CASSLVVGYNEQFF. The CDR3 nucleotides read TGCGCCAGCAGCTTGGTCGTCGGCTACAATGAGCAGTTCTTC.

J is TRBJ2-7 and V is TRBV28; no firm D call. V was clipped by 3 bases and J by 1 base, with 10 bases between them. CDR1 is MDHEN, CDR2 SYDVKM, per germline. The CDR3 runs 14 residues. CDR3 nucleotide sequence: TGTGCCAGCAGTTTGGCCAGATTTTCCTACGAGCAGTACTTC. Protein sequence: CASSLARFSYEQYF.

The chain couples TRBV25-1 to TRBJ2-3, with D possibly matching TRBD2 (6 bases). The CDR3 has 13 residues. V lost 6 bases and J lost 2, with 9 bases in between. Germline assignment: CDR1 MGHDK and CDR2 SYGVNS. This chain's CDR3 is CASRRRDTDTQYF. The CDR3, as DNA: TGTGCCAGCAGGAGGAGGGACACAGATACGCAGTATTTT. The whole variable domain, remainder taken from reference TRBV25-1 and TRBJ2-3, is EADIYQTPRYLVIGTGKKITLECSQTMGHDKMYWYQQDPGMELHLIHYSYGVNSTEKGDLSSESTVSRIRTEHFPLTLESARPSHTSQYLCASRRRDTDTQYFGPGTRLTVL.

The CDR3 protein is CASSLVQTEAFF. In DNA, the CDR3 is TGTGCCAGCAGCTTAGTACAGACTGAAGCTTTCTTT. The V call is TRBV7-9, the J call TRBJ1-1; no clear D gene. Trimming pared 1 base from V and 5 bases from J, leaving 5 bases between. This CDR3 contains 12 residues. Germline loops: CDR1 SEHNR, CDR2 FQNEAQ (reference sequence).

This chain links TRBV15 with TRBJ2-3, with 8 bases aligning to TRBD2. Per the germline V gene, CDR1 is LNHNV and CDR2 is YYDKDF (reference sequence). The V gene end was trimmed by 5 bases and the J gene end by 4 bases; junction bases not matched to a gene: 5. This CDR3 comprises 14 residues. The CDR3 DNA reads as TGTGCCACCAGCCTTCGGGGGGGGGCAGATACGCAGTATTTT. Translating it yields CATSLRGGADTQYF.

This chain links TRBV7-6 with TRBJ2-3; the match to TRBD1 covers 8 bases. Losses at the gene ends were 1 base for V and 1 base for J; bases not matched to a gene: 7. Germline CDR1 is SGHVS and CDR2 is FNYEAQ. CDR3 size: 17 residues. This CDR3 is CASSLGIGQGGTDTQYF. CDR3 coding DNA: TGTGCCAGCAGCTTAGGTATCGGACAGGGTGGCACAGATACGCAGTATTTT.

The CDR3 DNA reads TGTGCCAGCAGCTCGGGACAGGGGGGTTACGAGCAGTACTTC. Its translation is CASSSGQGGYEQYF. The chain couples TRBV7-6 to TRBJ2-7; the match to TRBD1 covers 11 bases. The germline V gene has CDR1 SGHVS and CDR2 FNYEAQ. The trim removed 4 bases at V and 4 bases at J, leaving 3 bases unmatched. CDR3 size: 14 residues.

This chain uses TRBV3-1 (or the pseudogene TRBV3-2) with TRBJ2-7; 10 bases line up with TRBD1. Germline V gives CDR1 LGHDT, CDR2 YNNKEL (reference sequence). The CDR3 runs to 15 residues. V dropped 4 bases and J dropped 2; count of bases not matched to a gene: 5. The CDR3 is CASSPWTGGTYEQYF. In DNA form, the CDR3 reads TGTGCCAGCAGCCCCTGGACAGGGGGAACCTACGAGCAGTACTTC.

This clone was seen only once. Written as DNA, the CDR3 is TGTGCCAGCAGCAGGGGGACTAGCGGGTCCTACGAGCAGTACTTC. Protein product: CASSRGTSGSYEQYF. The chain has TRBV3-1 (or the pseudogene TRBV3-2) and TRBJ2-7; 12 nucleotides agree with TRBD2. This CDR3 comprises 15 residues. V lost 5 bases to trimming and J lost 1 base; unmatched junction nucleotides: 3. Germline V lookup: CDR1 LGHDT, CDR2 YNNKEL (reference sequence).

The J gene is TRBJ1-2, the V gene TRBV5-1; D might be TRBD1 (5 bases). Germline values: CDR1 SGHRS, CDR2 YFSETQ. The CDR3 length is 16 residues. Trimming took 0 bases from V and 8 from J, leaving 20 bases between them. The CDR3 here is CASSLDWGRHPWGYTF. CDR3 in DNA: TGCGCCAGCAGCTTGGATTGGGGCAGACATCCCTGGGGCTACACCTTC.

This clone was detected only once. V is TRBV7-9 and J is TRBJ1-1, with a weak D call TRBD1 (6 bases). CDR3 length equals 12 residues. Germline CDR1 is SEHNR and CDR2 is FQNEAQ (reference sequence). V lost 2 bases and J 5 bases, leaving 6 bases between the germline ends. The CDR3 sequence: CASSLTGTEAFF. CDR3 bases: TGTGCCAGCAGCTTAACAGGGACTGAAGCTTTCTTT.

The chain couples TRBV18 to TRBJ1-5; TRBD1 matches at 7 bases. This CDR3 has 15 amino acids. Trimming cost V 5 bases and J 4 bases; bases outside gene matches: 8. Per the germline V gene, CDR1 is KGHSH and CDR2 is LQKENI. Here the CDR3 reads CASSILGQMNQPQHF. The CDR3 DNA follows: TGTGCCAGCTCAATTCTGGGACAGATGAATCAGCCCCAGCATTTT.

This chain connects TRBV30 to TRBJ2-7; TRBD1 aligns across 9 bases. V dropped 4 bases and J dropped 2; count of bases not matched to a gene: 6. The CDR3 has 14 residues. Germline assignment: CDR1 GTSNPN and CDR2 SVGIG (reference sequence). CDR3 region: CAWIPRDRAYEQYF. The CDR3 DNA follows: TGTGCCTGGATCCCCCGGGACAGGGCCTACGAGCAGTACTTC.

The chain links TRBV2 to TRBJ1-1; D may be TRBD1 (5 bases). V was cut by 8 bases and J by 0 bases, with 13 bases left in between. Germline V gene lookup returns CDR1 SNHLY and CDR2 FYNNEI. There are 14 residues in the CDR3. CDR3 sequence (DNA): TGTGCCAGCCGTTCCCCAGGGTTGAACACTGAAGCTTTCTTT. It codes for CASRSPGLNTEAFF.

The chain uses TRBV4-1 and TRBJ1-2, with 8 bases matching TRBD1. V lost 0 bases and J lost 4; bases outside the gene matches: 1. Per germline, CDR1 MGHRA and CDR2 YSYEKL. This CDR3 comprises 14 residues. The CDR3, as DNA: TGCGCCAGCAGCCAAGACGGACAGGGCTATGGCTACACCTTC. Translation: CASSQDGQGYGYTF.

The chain joins TRBV19 to TRBJ2-5, with D maybe TRBD1 (6 bases). V was shortened by 6 bases and J by 1 base, with 12 bases between the two germline ends. The CDR3 consists of 14 residues. Germline assignment: CDR1 LNHDA and CDR2 SQIVND (reference sequence). CDR3 residues: CASRMTGPQETQYF. CDR3 bases: TGTGCCAGTAGGATGACAGGTCCCCAAGAGACCCAGTACTTC.

This clone was seen once. CDR3 sequence reads: CASSQFPERESNQPQHF. The CDR3 nucleotides are TGCGCCAGCAGCCAATTCCCCGAGCGGGAGTCCAATCAGCCCCAGCATTTT. The chain carries TRBV4-1 and TRBJ1-5, with unresolved D. The germline V gene has CDR1 MGHRA and CDR2 YSYEKL. With 2 bases removed from V and 3 bases from J, the gap between germline ends came to 17 bases. CDR3 length equals 17 residues.

The V gene is TRBV7-2, the J gene TRBJ2-7; weak D call: TRBD1 (5 bases). The V end was cut by 7 bases, the J end by 2 bases, with 15 bases between. The CDR3 is 14 residues long. The V gene's germline CDR1 is SGHTA and CDR2 FQGNSA. In nucleotides, the CDR3 is TGTGCCAGCACCCCAGGGCTAGTACCCTACGAGCAGTACTTC. Encoded protein: CASTPGLVPYEQYF.

The gene calls are TRBV10-3 and TRBJ2-1; D possibly corresponds to TRBD2 (5 bases). Trimming removed 3 bases at V and 7 bases at J, with 13 bases between. Germline values: CDR1 ENHRY, CDR2 SYGVKD. This CDR3 has 14 residues. CDR3 sequence: CAISDYSGLNEQFF. In nucleotides, the CDR3 is TGTGCCATCAGTGATTACAGCGGTTTAAATGAGCAGTTCTTC.

V usage is TRBV7-6 and J usage is TRBJ2-7, with a weak D call TRBD1 (5 bases). There are 12 residues in the CDR3. V dropped 5 bases and J dropped 2 bases, with 7 bases sitting between them. Germline assignment: CDR1 SGHVS and CDR2 FNYEAQ. CDR3 protein: CASSPDTYEQYF. The CDR3 region has the DNA TGTGCCAGCAGCCCGGACACCTACGAGCAGTACTTC.

This chain links TRBV4-1 with TRBJ2-7, with D uncertain. V lost 0 bases to trimming and J lost 0 bases, with 9 bases between them. Germline CDR1 is MGHRA and CDR2 is YSYEKL. This CDR3 has 15 amino acids. CDR3 region: CASSQDLLVSYEQYF. CDR3 nucleotide sequence: TGCGCCAGCAGCCAAGATTTGCTAGTCTCCTACGAGCAGTACTTC.

This rearrangement joins TRBV6-5 to TRBJ1-6, with unresolved D. This CDR3 has 13 residues. Per the germline V gene, CDR1 is MNHEY and CDR2 is SVGAGI. Trimming shortened V by 6 bases and J by 6 bases, and 9 bases separated the two germline ends. The CDR3 reads CASSRRINSPLHF. The CDR3 DNA is TGTGCCAGCAGCCGGAGGATTAATTCACCCCTCCACTTT.

The J gene is TRBJ2-1, the V gene TRBV5-4, with no clear D. Per germline, CDR1 SGHNT and CDR2 YYREEE (reference sequence). This CDR3 is built from 15 residues. V gave up 0 bases and J gave up 0 bases, with 7 bases separating them. This chain's CDR3 is CASSLVGSSYNEQFF. The CDR3, as DNA: TGTGCCAGCAGCTTGGTTGGCAGCTCCTACAATGAGCAGTTCTTC.

The chain combines TRBV5-1 with TRBJ2-7, with D possibly being TRBD1 (6 bases). CDR1 is SGHRS and CDR2 is YFSETQ in the germline V gene. CDR3 length equals 13 residues. V was shortened by 3 bases and J by 3 bases, with 10 bases between the two germline ends. The CDR3 is CASSSLDSYEQYF. The CDR3 DNA sequence: TGCGCCAGCAGCTCTCTGGACAGCTACGAGCAGTACTTC.

The chain links TRBV5-5 to TRBJ1-1; weak D call: TRBD1 (6 bases). The CDR3 totals 14 residues. V was clipped by 0 bases and J by 2 bases, with 8 bases between them. Germline loops: CDR1 SGHKS, CDR2 YYEKEE (reference sequence). Here the CDR3 reads CASSLGTANTEAFF. DNA for the CDR3: TGTGCCAGCAGCTTGGGGACAGCCAACACTGAAGCTTTCTTT.

This clone was recorded only once. V and J are TRBV9 and TRBJ2-1, with TRBD2 identical over 9 bases. The CDR3 extends over 16 amino acids. Germline values: CDR1 SGDLS, CDR2 YYNGEE. V was pared by 4 bases and J by 5 bases, with 10 bases of the junction left unmatched. As DNA, the CDR3 is TGTGCCAGCAGCACCCAGGGGCTAGCGGGACACAATGAGCAGTTCTTC. This codes for CASSTQGLAGHNEQFF.

CDR3 in DNA: TGTGCCAGCAAGGGAGGGGGCGGGAGGAACCAAGAGACCCAGTACTTC. Protein product: CASKGGGGRNQETQYF. J is TRBJ2-5 and V is TRBV4-2; the D gene is possibly TRBD2 (8 bases). This CDR3 has 16 amino acids. Germline CDR1 and CDR2: LGHNA and YNFKEQ. V lost 7 bases and J lost 0, with 18 bases in between.

This chain links TRBV6-4 with TRBJ1-6, with 9 positions matching TRBD1. With V trimmed by 6 bases and J by 5 bases, 8 bases remained unmatched. Germline V gene lookup returns CDR1 MRHNA and CDR2 SNTAGT. The length of the CDR3 is 16 residues. The CDR3 is CASSEQGAVNNSPLHF. The CDR3 coding sequence is TGTGCCAGCAGCGAACAGGGGGCAGTGAATAATTCACCCCTCCACTTT.